Listed below are T cell receptor beta chains from one sample, sequenced in a study of shared clonotypes between healthy human individuals. Clones were sequenced by immunoSEQ multiplex PCR, and TCRdb holds only the in-frame ones, with some missing. Of around 980,000 clones in the sample, about 84% were seen once. The sample was memory CD4+ T cells from PBMCs. These TCRs come from a man younger than 30 in good health. Some clones in this sample may be carry-over from other donors' samples. The CDR3 runs from the conserved cysteine through the conserved F or W. The D gene is left open where the match is weak. Clone sizes are given selectively: once, few, many, or a class where the clone is expanded.

J gene	D gene	CDR3 length	V gene	clone size	CDR3 protein	CDR3 DNA
TRBJ1-3	.	12	TRBV5-4	.	CASSLQGNTIYF	TGTGCCAGCAGCTTGCAGGGAAACACCATATATTTT
TRBJ1-4	.	13	TRBV27	few	CASSWDAGEKLFF	TGTGCCAGCAGCTGGGACGCTGGTGAAAAACTGTTTTTT
TRBJ2-4	TRBD1	16	TRBV6-6	.	CASSYPGGQGGNIQYF	TGTGCCAGCAGTTACCCCGGCGGACAGGGGGGAAACATTCAGTACTTC
TRBJ2-3	.	15	TRBV28	.	CASSLSQRSTDTQYF	TGTGCCAGCAGTTTATCACAGAGAAGCACAGATACGCAGTATTTT
TRBJ2-2	.	15	TRBV7-3	.	CASSSGTKYTGELFF	TGTGCCAGCAGCTCGGGGACAAAATACACCGGGGAGCTGTTTTTT
TRBJ2-2	TRBD1	15	TRBV5-1	few	CASSSGTGAAGELFF	TGCGCCAGCAGCTCCGGGACAGGGGCGGCCGGGGAGCTGTTTTTT
TRBJ1-2	TRBD1	16	TRBV4-1	.	CASRPRQGPLGYGYTF	TGCGCCAGCAGACCGAGACAGGGGCCCCTCGGCTATGGCTACACCTTC
TRBJ1-1	.	16	TRBV15	.	CATSRDPGESRTEAFF	TGTGCCACCAGCAGAGATCCCGGGGAATCGAGAACTGAAGCTTTCTTT
TRBJ2-1	TRBD2	19	TRBV5-6	.	CASSLAGTSGRVGYNEQFF	TGTGCCAGCAGCTTGGCGGGCACTAGCGGGAGAGTAGGCTACAATGAGCAGTTCTTC
TRBJ2-7	TRBD2	15	TRBV14	.	CASSIGLAGTYEQYF	TGTGCCAGCAGTATCGGACTAGCGGGGACCTACGAGCAGTACTTC
TRBJ2-7	TRBD1	15	TRBV5-5	.	CASSPLGQGRYEQYF	TGTGCCAGCAGCCCCCTGGGACAGGGGCGCTACGAGCAGTACTTC
TRBJ1-1	.	14	TRBV28	once	CASSFGGITTEAFF	TGTGCCAGCAGTTTCGGGGGCATAACGACTGAAGCTTTCTTT
TRBJ2-2	TRBD1	16	TRBV7-2	.	CASSRYGQGNTGELFF	TGTGCCAGCAGCCGATACGGACAGGGAAACACCGGGGAGCTGTTTTTT
TRBJ2-1	.	15	TRBV18	.	CASSLKGDSYNEQFF	TGTGCCAGCTCACTGAAGGGGGACTCCTACAATGAGCAGTTCTTC
TRBJ1-2	.	14	TRBV10-3	once	CAISEDRRPNGYTF	TGTGCCATCAGTGAGGACAGGAGACCTAATGGCTACACCTTC
TRBJ2-7	TRBD1	16	TRBV5-6	.	CASSLTGGTGGAEQYF	TGTGCCAGCAGCCTCACCGGCGGGACAGGGGGCGCGGAGCAGTACTTC
TRBJ1-2	.	15	TRBV9	.	CASSVVGPDAGGYTF	TGTGCCAGCAGCGTCGTGGGGCCAGATGCGGGTGGCTACACCTTC
TRBJ2-7	TRBD1	14	TRBV4-1	.	CASSQTGQGYEQYF	TGCGCCAGCAGCCAGACGGGACAGGGGTACGAGCAGTACTTC
TRBJ2-7	.	12	TRBV11-1	few	CASSSDRYEQYF	TGTGCCAGCAGCTCTGACAGGTACGAGCAGTACTTC
TRBJ2-5	.	14	TRBV7-7	.	CASSAGLWGETQYF	TGTGCCAGCAGCGCGGGACTCTGGGGGGAGACCCAGTACTTC
TRBJ2-5	TRBD1	16	TRBV7-2	.	CASSPRDRGYGETQYF	TGTGCCAGCAGCCCCCGGGACAGGGGGTATGGCGAGACCCAGTACTTC
TRBJ1-1	.	14	TRBV4-1	.	CASSHPGPYTEAFF	TGCGCCAGCAGCCACCCGGGACCCTACACTGAAGCTTTCTTT
TRBJ2-7	.	11	TRBV2	once	CASSKTDEQYF	TGTGCCAGCAGTAAGACAGACGAGCAGTACTTC
TRBJ1-2	.	14	TRBV15	.	CATSRVSGNYGYTF	TGTGCCACCAGCAGAGTATCAGGGAACTATGGCTACACCTTC
TRBJ2-7	TRBD2	13	TRBV6-5	.	CASRSGDSYEQYF	TGTGCCAGCAGGAGCGGGGACTCCTACGAGCAGTACTTC
TRBJ2-7	TRBD1	12	TRBV13	.	CASRRDSYEQYF	TGTGCCAGCAGGAGGGACAGCTACGAGCAGTACTTC
TRBJ1-1	.	15	TRBV6-5	.	CASSYVAGRGTEAFF	TGTGCCAGCAGCTATGTGGCGGGTCGGGGGACTGAAGCTTTCTTT
TRBJ2-2	TRBD1	15	TRBV7-9	.	CASSKRDRVGGELFF	TGTGCCAGCAGCAAGAGGGACAGGGTTGGCGGGGAGCTGTTTTTT
TRBJ2-3	TRBD2	14	TRBV6-6	.	CASGVAGPTDTQYF	TGTGCCAGCGGCGTAGCGGGACCCACAGATACGCAGTATTTT
TRBJ2-7	.	16	TRBV5-1	.	CASKTLGGASPVEQYF	TGCGCCAGCAAGACCCTGGGGGGAGCCTCCCCGGTCGAGCAGTACTTC
TRBJ2-2	.	14	TRBV6-5	.	CASTESRDTGELFF	TGTGCCAGCACCGAATCCCGGGACACCGGGGAGCTGTTTTTT
TRBJ2-3	.	14	TRBV5-1	.	CASSFQGGTDTQYF	TGCGCCAGCAGCTTCCAGGGAGGCACAGATACGCAGTATTTT
TRBJ1-5	.	14	TRBV2	.	CASSLIQSNQPQHF	TGTGCCAGCAGCCTGATCCAGAGCAATCAGCCCCAGCATTTT
TRBJ1-5	TRBD1	15	TRBV4-1	once	CASSRDGTGEQPQHF	TGCGCCAGCAGCCGCGATGGGACAGGGGAACAGCCCCAGCATTTT
TRBJ1-2	TRBD1	19	TRBV29-1	.	CSVLQLSTVRTGPPYGYTF	TGCAGCGTCCTCCAATTATCCACAGTACGGACAGGCCCTCCCTATGGCTACACCTTC
TRBJ1-5	.	14	TRBV28	few	CASRLVNRNQPQHF	TGTGCCAGCAGGTTGGTTAATCGCAATCAGCCCCAGCATTTT